The clone carrying this T cell receptor (beta chain) occurred once. This entry belongs to a study of blood T cell repertoires in COVID-19. Study information: Italy, Spain and the United States were the sources of the convalescent and acute COVID-19 samples. T cells, B-cell-depleted T cells, or PBMCs supplied cDNA or gDNA.

Trimming cost V 2 bases and J 3 bases, with 14 bases left between them. CDR3 length: 16 amino acids. The germline V gene has CDR1 SGHNT and CDR2 YYREEE (reference sequence). In the original processing: Estimates of nucleated cell counts were drawn from the amplification of reference gene primers. Using immunoSEQ multiplex PCR, the repertoire was profiled, and TCRdb retains in-frame clones only, with some absent. Clone size and V and J calls were adopted from that table, with D and trimming inferred from the DNA. The repertoire holds hundreds of thousands of clones, with roughly 90% as singletons. The receptor was isolated from a woman aged 30 to 39 with acute or convalescent COVID-19. Sequencing was done on a sample of peripheral blood. The chain combines TRBV5-4 with TRBJ2-2, with D possibly TRBD2 on 6 matching bases. CDR3 amino acids: CASSFPRGGDTGELFF. In DNA form, the CDR3 reads TGTGCCAGCAGCTTCCCGCGGGGCGGGGACACCGGGGAGCTGTTTTTT.